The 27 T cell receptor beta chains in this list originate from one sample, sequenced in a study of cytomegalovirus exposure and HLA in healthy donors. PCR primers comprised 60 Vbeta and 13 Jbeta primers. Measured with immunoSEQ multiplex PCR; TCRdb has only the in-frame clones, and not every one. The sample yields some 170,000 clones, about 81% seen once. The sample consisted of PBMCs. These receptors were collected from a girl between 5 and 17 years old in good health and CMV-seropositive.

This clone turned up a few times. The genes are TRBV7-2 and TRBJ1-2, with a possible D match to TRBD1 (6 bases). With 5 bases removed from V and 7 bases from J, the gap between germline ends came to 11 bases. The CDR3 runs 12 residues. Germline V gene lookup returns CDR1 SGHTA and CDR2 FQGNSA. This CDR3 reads CASSPDRRGYTF. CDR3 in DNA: TGTGCCAGCAGCCCCGACAGGCGTGGCTACACCTTC.

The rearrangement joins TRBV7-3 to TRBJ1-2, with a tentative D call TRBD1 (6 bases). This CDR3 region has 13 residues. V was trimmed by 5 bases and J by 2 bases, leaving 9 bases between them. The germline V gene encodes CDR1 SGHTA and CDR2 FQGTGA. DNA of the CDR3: TGTGCCAGCAGCCAGGGACACAACTATGGCTACACCTTC. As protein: CASSQGHNYGYTF.

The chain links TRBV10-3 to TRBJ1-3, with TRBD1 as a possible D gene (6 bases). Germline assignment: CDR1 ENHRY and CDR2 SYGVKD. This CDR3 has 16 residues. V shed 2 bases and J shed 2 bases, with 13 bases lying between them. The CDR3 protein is CAISEPQGRTGNTIYF. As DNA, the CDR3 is TGTGCCATCAGTGAGCCGCAGGGGCGTACTGGAAACACCATATATTTT.

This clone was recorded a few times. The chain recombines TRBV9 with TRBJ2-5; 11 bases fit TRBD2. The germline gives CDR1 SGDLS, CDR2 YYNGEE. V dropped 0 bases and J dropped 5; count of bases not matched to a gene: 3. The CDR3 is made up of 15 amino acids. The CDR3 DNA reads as TGTGCCAGCAGCGTAGCTCCTAGCGGGGGGGAGACCCAGTACTTC. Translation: CASSVAPSGGETQYF. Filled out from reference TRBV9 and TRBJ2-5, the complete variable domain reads DSGVTQTPKHLITATGQRVTLRCSPRSGDLSVYWYQQSLDQGLQFLIQYYNGEERAKGNILERFSAQQFPDLHSELNLSSLELGDSALYFCASSVAPSGGETQYFGPGTRLLVL.

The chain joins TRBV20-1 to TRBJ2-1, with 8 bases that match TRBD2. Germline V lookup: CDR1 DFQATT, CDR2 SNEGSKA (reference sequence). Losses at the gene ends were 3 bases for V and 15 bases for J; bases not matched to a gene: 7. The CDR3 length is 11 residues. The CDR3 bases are TGCAGTGCTAGGGTACTAGCGGAGTTGTTCTTC. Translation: CSARVLAELFF.

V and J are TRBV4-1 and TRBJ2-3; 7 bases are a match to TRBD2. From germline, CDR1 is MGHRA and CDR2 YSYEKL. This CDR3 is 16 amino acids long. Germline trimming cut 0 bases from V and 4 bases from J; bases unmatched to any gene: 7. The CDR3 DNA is TGCGCCAGCAGCCAAGAATTCAGCGGGGATCCAGATACGCAGTATTTT. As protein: CASSQEFSGDPDTQYF.

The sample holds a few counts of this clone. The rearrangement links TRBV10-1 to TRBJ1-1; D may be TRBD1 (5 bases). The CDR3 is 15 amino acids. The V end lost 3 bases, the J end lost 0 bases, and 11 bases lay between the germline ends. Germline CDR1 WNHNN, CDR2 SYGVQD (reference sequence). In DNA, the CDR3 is TGCGCCAGCAGTGAAAGGGGAATGGTGAACACTGAAGCTTTCTTT. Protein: CASSERGMVNTEAFF.

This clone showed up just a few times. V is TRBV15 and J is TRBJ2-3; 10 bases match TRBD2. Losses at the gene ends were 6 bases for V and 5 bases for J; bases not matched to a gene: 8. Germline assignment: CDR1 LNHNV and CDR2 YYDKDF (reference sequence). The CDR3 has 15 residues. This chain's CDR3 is CATRQSGGAIDTQYF. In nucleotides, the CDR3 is TGTGCCACCAGACAGAGCGGGGGGGCCATAGATACGCAGTATTTT.

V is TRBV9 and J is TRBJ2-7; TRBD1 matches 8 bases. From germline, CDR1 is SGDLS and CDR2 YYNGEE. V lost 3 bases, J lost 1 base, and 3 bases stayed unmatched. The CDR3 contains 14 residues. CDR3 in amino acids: CASSARQGSYEQYF. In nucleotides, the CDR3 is TGTGCCAGCAGCGCTCGACAGGGGTCCTACGAGCAGTACTTC.

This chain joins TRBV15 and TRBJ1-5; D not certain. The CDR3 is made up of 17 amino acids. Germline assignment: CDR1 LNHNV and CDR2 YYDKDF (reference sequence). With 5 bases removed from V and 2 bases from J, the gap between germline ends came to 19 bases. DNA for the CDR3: TGTGCCACCAGCCCCGTCTCGGGAGGGTCCCGCAATCAGCCCCAGCATTTT. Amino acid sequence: CATSPVSGGSRNQPQHF.

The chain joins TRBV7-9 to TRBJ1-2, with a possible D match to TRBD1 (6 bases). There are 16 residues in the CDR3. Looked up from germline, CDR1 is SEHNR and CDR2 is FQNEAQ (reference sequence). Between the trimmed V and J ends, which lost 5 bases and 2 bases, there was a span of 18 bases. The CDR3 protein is CASSQGSWGTNYGYTF. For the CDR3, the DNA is TGTGCCAGCAGCCAGGGGAGCTGGGGGACCAACTATGGCTACACCTTC.

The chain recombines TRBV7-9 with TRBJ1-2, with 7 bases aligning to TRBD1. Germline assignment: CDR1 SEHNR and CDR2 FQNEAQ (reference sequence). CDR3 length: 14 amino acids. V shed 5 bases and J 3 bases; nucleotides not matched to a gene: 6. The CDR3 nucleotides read TGTGCCAGCAGCCCCGGGGACAGCGACTATGGCTACACCTTC. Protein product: CASSPGDSDYGYTF.

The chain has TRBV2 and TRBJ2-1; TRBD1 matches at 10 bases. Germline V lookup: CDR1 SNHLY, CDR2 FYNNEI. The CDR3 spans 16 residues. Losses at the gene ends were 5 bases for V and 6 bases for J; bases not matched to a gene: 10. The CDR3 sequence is CASSHSPGTGVNEQFF. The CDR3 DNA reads TGTGCCAGCAGTCACAGTCCCGGGACAGGGGTCAATGAGCAGTTCTTC. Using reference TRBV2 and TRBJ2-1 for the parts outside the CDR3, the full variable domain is EPEVTQTPSHQVTQMGQEVILRCVPISNHLYFYWYRQILGQKVEFLVSFYNNEISEKSEIFDDQFSVERPDGSNFTLKIRSTKLEDSAMYFCASSHSPGTGVNEQFFGPGTRLTVL.

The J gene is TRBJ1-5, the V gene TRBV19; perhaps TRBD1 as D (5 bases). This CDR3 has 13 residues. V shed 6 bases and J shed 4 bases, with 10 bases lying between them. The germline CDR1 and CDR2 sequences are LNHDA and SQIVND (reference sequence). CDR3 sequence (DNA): TGTGCCAGTAGACGCGGGGGGAATCAGCCCCAGCATTTT. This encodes CASRRGGNQPQHF. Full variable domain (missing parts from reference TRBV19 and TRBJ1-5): DGGITQSPKYLFRKEGQNVTLSCEQNLNHDAMYWYRQDPGQGLRLIYYSQIVNDFQKGDIAEGYSVSREKKESFPLTVTSAQKNPTAFYLCASRRGGNQPQHFGDGTRLSIL.

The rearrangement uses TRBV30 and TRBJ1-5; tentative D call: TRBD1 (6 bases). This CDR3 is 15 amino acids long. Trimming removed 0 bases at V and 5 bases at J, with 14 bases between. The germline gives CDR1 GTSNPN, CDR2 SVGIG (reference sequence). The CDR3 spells CAWSVRGEGDQPQHF. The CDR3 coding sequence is TGTGCCTGGAGTGTACGAGGGGAGGGGGATCAGCCCCAGCATTTT.

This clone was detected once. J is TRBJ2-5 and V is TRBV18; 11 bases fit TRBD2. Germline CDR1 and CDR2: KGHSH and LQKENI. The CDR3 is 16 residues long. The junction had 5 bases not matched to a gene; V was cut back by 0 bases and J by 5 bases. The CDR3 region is CASSPPGTSGSETQYF. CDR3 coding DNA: TGTGCCAGCTCACCACCCGGGACTAGCGGTTCCGAGACCCAGTACTTC.

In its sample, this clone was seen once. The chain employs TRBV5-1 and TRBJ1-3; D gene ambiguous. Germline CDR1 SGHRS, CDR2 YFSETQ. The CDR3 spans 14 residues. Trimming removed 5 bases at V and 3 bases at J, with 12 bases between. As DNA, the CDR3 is TGCGCCAGCAGGGTTAAGGGAGTTGGAAACACCATATATTTT. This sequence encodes CASRVKGVGNTIYF.

In DNA, the CDR3 is TGTGCCAGCAGCTCAATACTAGCGGGGGCATTTAGGAATGAGCAGTTCTTC. As protein: CASSSILAGAFRNEQFF. V gene TRBV7-6 combines with J gene TRBJ2-1; 11 bases map to TRBD2. Germline V gives CDR1 SGHVS, CDR2 FNYEAQ. This CDR3 comprises 17 residues. The V gene end was trimmed by 4 bases and the J gene end by 7 bases; junction bases not matched to a gene: 12.

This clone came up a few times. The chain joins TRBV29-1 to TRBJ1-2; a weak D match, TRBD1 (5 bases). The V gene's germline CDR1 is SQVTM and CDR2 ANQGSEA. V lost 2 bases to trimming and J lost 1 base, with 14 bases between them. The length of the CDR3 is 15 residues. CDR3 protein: CSVELTGTYNYGYTF. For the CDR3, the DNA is TGCAGCGTTGAACTGACCGGGACTTATAACTATGGCTACACCTTC. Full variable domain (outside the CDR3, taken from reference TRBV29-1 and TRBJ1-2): SAVISQKPSRDICQRGTSLTIQCQVDSQVTMMFWYRQQPGQSLTLIATANQGSEATYESGFVIDKFPISRPNLTFSTLTVSNMSPEDSSIYLCSVELTGTYNYGYTFGSGTRLTVV.

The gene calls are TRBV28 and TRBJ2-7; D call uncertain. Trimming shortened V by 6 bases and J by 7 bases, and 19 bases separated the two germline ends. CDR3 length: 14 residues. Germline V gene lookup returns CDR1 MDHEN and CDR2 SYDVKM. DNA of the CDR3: TGTGCCAGCAGCAAACCTTCGACGACGCGGGAGCAGTACTTC. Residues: CASSKPSTTREQYF.

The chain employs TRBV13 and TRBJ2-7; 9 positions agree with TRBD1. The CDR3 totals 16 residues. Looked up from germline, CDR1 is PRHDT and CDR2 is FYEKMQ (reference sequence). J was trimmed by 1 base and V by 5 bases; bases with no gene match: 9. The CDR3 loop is CASSHPAGTGSYEQYF. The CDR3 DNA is TGTGCCAGCAGCCACCCAGCCGGGACAGGGTCCTACGAGCAGTACTTC.

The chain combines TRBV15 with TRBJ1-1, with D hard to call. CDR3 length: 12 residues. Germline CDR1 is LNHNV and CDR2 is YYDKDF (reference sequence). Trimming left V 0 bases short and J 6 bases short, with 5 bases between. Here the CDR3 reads CATSRDVAEAFF. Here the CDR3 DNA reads TGTGCCACCAGCAGAGATGTCGCTGAAGCTTTCTTT.

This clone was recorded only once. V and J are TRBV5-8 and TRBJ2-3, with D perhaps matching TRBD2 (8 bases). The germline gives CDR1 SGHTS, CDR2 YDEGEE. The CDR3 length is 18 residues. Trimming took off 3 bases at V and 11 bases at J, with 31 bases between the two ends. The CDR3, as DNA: TGTGCCAGCAGCTCCGGGGGGGTTGCCCGCAGGACAGGACCGAAGCAGTATTTT. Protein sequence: CASSSGGVARRTGPKQYF.

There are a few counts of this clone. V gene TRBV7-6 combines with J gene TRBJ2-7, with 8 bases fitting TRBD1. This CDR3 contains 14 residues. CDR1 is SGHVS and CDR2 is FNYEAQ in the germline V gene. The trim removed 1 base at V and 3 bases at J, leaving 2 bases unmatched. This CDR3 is CASSLGGQGYEQYF. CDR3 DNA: TGTGCCAGCAGCTTAGGAGGACAGGGCTACGAGCAGTACTTC. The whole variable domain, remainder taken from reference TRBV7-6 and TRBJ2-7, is GAGVSQSPRYKVTKRGQDVALRCDPISGHVSLYWYRQALGQGPEFLTYFNYEAQQDKSGLPNDRFSAERPEGSISTLTIQRTEQRDSAMYRCASSLGGQGYEQYFGPGTRLTVT.

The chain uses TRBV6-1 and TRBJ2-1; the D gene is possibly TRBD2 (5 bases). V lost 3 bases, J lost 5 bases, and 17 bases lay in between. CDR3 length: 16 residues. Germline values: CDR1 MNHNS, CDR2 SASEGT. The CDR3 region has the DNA TGTGCCAGCAGTGACTACCATGAGTGGAGGAACAATGAGCAGTTCTTC. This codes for CASSDYHEWRNNEQFF.

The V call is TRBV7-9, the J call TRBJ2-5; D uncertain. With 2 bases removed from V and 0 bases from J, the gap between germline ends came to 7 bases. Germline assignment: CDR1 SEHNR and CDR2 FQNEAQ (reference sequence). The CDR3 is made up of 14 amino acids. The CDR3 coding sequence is TGTGCCAGCAGCTTATCTCAGGACCAAGAGACCCAGTACTTC. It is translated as CASSLSQDQETQYF.

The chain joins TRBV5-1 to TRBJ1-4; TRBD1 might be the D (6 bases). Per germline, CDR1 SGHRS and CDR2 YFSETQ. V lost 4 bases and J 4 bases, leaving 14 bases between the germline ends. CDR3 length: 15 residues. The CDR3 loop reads CASSMKDRRNEKLFF. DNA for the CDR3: TGCGCCAGCAGCATGAAGGACAGACGTAATGAAAAACTGTTTTTT.